This T cell receptor (beta chain) emerged from a study of control samples from healthy donors and cancer patients. The assay was immunoSEQ multiplex PCR, and TCRdb's table has in-frame clones only and misses some. This sample has some 94,000 clones, with about 85% found just once. This CDR3 region has 17 residues. Trimming cost V 4 bases and J 8 bases; bases outside gene matches: 10. The rearrangement joins TRBV5-3 to TRBJ2-1; 15 nucleotides line up with TRBD2. TRBV5-3 is annotated as an ORF whose role is uncertain. The material sequenced was blood. This clonotype originated in a woman between 45 and 60 years old in good health. The CDR3 reads CARSPGLAGGREDEQFF. As DNA, the CDR3 is TGTGCCAGAAGCCCGGGACTAGCGGGAGGCCGCGAGGATGAGCAGTTCTTC.